These 14 T cell receptor beta chains were sequenced from one sample in a study of blood T cell repertoires in COVID-19. TCRdb's copy holds only in-frame clones and misses some; the assay was immunoSEQ multiplex PCR. The sample has approximately 210,000 clones; approximately 87% are singletons. The sample taken for sequencing was peripheral blood. The source of these receptors is a woman in her 70s with active or convalescent COVID-19.

The gene calls are TRBV30 and TRBJ1-1; 10 nucleotides line up with TRBD1. The CDR3 runs 13 residues. CDR1 is GTSNPN, CDR2 SVGIG, per germline (reference sequence). V lost 4 bases, J lost 3 bases, and 2 bases stayed unmatched. Here the CDR3 reads CAWTGQGYTEAFF. In DNA form, the CDR3 reads TGTGCCTGGACGGGACAGGGGTACACTGAAGCTTTCTTT.

This clone was seen once. This chain links TRBV7-9 with TRBJ2-7, with D uncertain. Trimming shortened V by 4 bases and J by 4 bases, and 14 bases separated the two germline ends. Germline loops: CDR1 SEHNR, CDR2 FQNEAQ (reference sequence). The CDR3 length is 14 residues. Written as DNA, the CDR3 is TGTGCCAGCAGCTCATGGGCAGAAGTTTACGAGCAGTACTTC. Protein: CASSSWAEVYEQYF.

The chain links TRBV11-3 to TRBJ2-3; 8 bases match TRBD2. V lost 0 bases to trimming and J lost 6 bases; unmatched junction nucleotides: 2. The CDR3 sequence is 14 residues long. CDR1 is SGHNT and CDR2 is YENEEA in the germline V gene. The CDR3 DNA is TGTGCCAGCAGCTTAGAAGCGGGAGTTGATACGCAGTATTTT. Its protein is CASSLEAGVDTQYF.

This clone has more than one count but fewer than ten. The rearrangement links TRBV7-3 to TRBJ2-1; 8 bases fit TRBD2. CDR3 length equals 16 residues. Germline assignment: CDR1 SGHTA and CDR2 FQGTGA. Germline trimming cut 2 bases from V and 9 bases from J; bases unmatched to any gene: 12. Here the CDR3 reads CASSLLHGGVKSEQFF. CDR3 DNA sequence: TGTGCCAGCAGCTTACTCCACGGGGGGGTGAAGAGTGAGCAGTTCTTC. The whole variable domain, remainder taken from reference TRBV7-3 and TRBJ2-1, is GAGVSQTPSNKVTEKGKYVELRCDPISGHTALYWYRQSLGQGPEFLIYFQGTGAADDSGLPNDRFFAVRPEGSVSTLKIQRTERGDSAVYLCASSLLHGGVKSEQFFGPGTRLTVL.

The chain has TRBV6-2 or TRBV6-3 and TRBJ2-5, with TRBD1 matching over 8 bases. V trimming: 6 bases; J trimming: 7 bases; junction bases outside the gene matches: 7. Germline assignment: CDR1 MNHEY and CDR2 SVGEGT. The CDR3 is 13 residues long. CDR3 protein: CASSLGQVGTQYF. DNA of the CDR3: TGTGCCAGCAGCCTGGGACAGGTCGGGACCCAGTACTTC.

The chain employs TRBV5-1 and TRBJ1-1; 8 nucleotides agree with TRBD1. The germline gives CDR1 SGHRS, CDR2 YFSETQ. The CDR3 is made up of 14 amino acids. Trimming cost V 4 bases and J 2 bases; bases outside gene matches: 4. For the CDR3, the DNA is TGCGCCAGCAGCACGACAGGGGTCAACACTGAAGCTTTCTTT. It codes for CASSTTGVNTEAFF.

This chain uses TRBV5-1 with TRBJ2-2; 8 bases agree with TRBD1. Germline V lookup: CDR1 SGHRS, CDR2 YFSETQ. This CDR3 has 14 amino acids. The junction had 5 bases not matched to a gene; V was cut back by 3 bases and J by 7 bases. This CDR3 is CASSSGGEIGELFF. For the CDR3, the DNA is TGCGCCAGCAGCTCAGGGGGCGAGATCGGGGAGCTGTTTTTT.

The chain recombines TRBV6-5 with TRBJ1-6, with D perhaps TRBD1 (5 bases). Germline-derived CDR1 and CDR2 are MNHEY and SVGAGI. V lost 8 bases and J lost 7, with 18 bases in between. The CDR3 has 15 residues. The CDR3 DNA reads as TGTGCCAGCTACCGACAGTTTTTGGGGAATTCACCCCTCCACTTT. Protein sequence: CASYRQFLGNSPLHF.

This clone was detected only a few times. The chain combines TRBV5-1 with TRBJ2-3, with TRBD1 identical over 7 bases. Germline CDR1 reads SGHRS; CDR2 reads YFSETQ. The CDR3 runs 14 residues. V was pared by 6 bases and J by 0 bases, with 4 bases of the junction left unmatched. The CDR3 nucleotides read TGCGCCAGCAAGGGGGCTACTAGCACAGATACGCAGTATTTT. Translation gives CASKGATSTDTQYF.

The gene calls are TRBV5-1 and TRBJ2-7; 7 positions agree with TRBD1. The CDR3 is made up of 12 amino acids. After removal of 3 bases from V and 5 bases from J, the junction contained 2 bases not matched to a gene. CDR1 SGHRS and CDR2 YFSETQ come from the germline V gene. The DNA for the CDR3 is TGCGCCAGCAGCTCTGACAGGGACGAGCAGTACTTC. Amino acid sequence: CASSSDRDEQYF.

This clone has a handful of counts. The chain combines TRBV11-2 with TRBJ1-3, with D uncertain. This CDR3 has 13 amino acids. The V end was cut by 5 bases, the J end by 4 bases, with 9 bases between. The germline gives CDR1 SGHAT, CDR2 FQNNGV. CDR3: CASSPNLGNTIYF. The CDR3, as DNA: TGTGCCAGCAGCCCCAACCTAGGAAACACCATATATTTT.

The genes are TRBV18 and TRBJ1-5, with 7 nucleotides matching TRBD1. Germline V gene lookup returns CDR1 KGHSH and CDR2 LQKENI. The CDR3 runs to 16 residues. The J segment lost 0 bases and the V segment lost 3 bases, leaving 5 bases of the junction unmatched. The CDR3 loop reads CASSPGQLYSNQPQHF. CDR3 nucleotides: TGTGCCAGCTCACCGGGACAGCTTTATAGCAATCAGCCCCAGCATTTT.

The chain recombines TRBV24-1 with TRBJ2-1, with TRBD2 matching over 10 bases. Germline CDR1 reads KGHDR; CDR2 reads SFDVKD. The V and J ends lost 4 bases and 1 base, in that order; junction bases with no gene match: 3. CDR3 size: 16 residues. The CDR3 region has the DNA TGTGCCACCAGTGACCGGACTAGCGGATCCTACAATGAGCAGTTCTTC. Residues: CATSDRTSGSYNEQFF.

V gene TRBV30 combines with J gene TRBJ1-2; 9 bases are a match to TRBD1. Trimming removed 3 bases from V and 1 base from J; junction bases left unmatched: 3. The germline V gene encodes CDR1 GTSNPN and CDR2 SVGIG (reference sequence). CDR3 length equals 14 residues. The DNA for the CDR3 is TGTGCCTGGAGGGAGACAGGGGGTAACTATGGCTACACCTTC. Protein product: CAWRETGGNYGYTF.